This TCR beta chain comes out of a study of cytomegalovirus exposure and HLA in healthy donors. The V segment lost 8 bases and the J segment 6 bases; nucleotides outside the gene matches: 5. The V gene's germline CDR1 is SQVTM and CDR2 ANQGSEA. This CDR3 is 12 amino acids long. 13 Jbeta primers and 60 Vbeta primers were used for the PCR. TCRdb's copy holds only in-frame clones and misses some; the assay was immunoSEQ multiplex PCR. The table shows roughly 180,000 clones, with around 70% occurring only once. Source material: PBMCs. The receptor's source is a male donor in good health and CMV-seronegative. The chain joins TRBV29-1 to TRBJ1-4; 8 nucleotides agree with TRBD1. In nucleotides, the CDR3 is TGCAGCTCACAGGGGGGGGATGAAAAACTGTTTTTT. It specifies CSSQGGDEKLFF.